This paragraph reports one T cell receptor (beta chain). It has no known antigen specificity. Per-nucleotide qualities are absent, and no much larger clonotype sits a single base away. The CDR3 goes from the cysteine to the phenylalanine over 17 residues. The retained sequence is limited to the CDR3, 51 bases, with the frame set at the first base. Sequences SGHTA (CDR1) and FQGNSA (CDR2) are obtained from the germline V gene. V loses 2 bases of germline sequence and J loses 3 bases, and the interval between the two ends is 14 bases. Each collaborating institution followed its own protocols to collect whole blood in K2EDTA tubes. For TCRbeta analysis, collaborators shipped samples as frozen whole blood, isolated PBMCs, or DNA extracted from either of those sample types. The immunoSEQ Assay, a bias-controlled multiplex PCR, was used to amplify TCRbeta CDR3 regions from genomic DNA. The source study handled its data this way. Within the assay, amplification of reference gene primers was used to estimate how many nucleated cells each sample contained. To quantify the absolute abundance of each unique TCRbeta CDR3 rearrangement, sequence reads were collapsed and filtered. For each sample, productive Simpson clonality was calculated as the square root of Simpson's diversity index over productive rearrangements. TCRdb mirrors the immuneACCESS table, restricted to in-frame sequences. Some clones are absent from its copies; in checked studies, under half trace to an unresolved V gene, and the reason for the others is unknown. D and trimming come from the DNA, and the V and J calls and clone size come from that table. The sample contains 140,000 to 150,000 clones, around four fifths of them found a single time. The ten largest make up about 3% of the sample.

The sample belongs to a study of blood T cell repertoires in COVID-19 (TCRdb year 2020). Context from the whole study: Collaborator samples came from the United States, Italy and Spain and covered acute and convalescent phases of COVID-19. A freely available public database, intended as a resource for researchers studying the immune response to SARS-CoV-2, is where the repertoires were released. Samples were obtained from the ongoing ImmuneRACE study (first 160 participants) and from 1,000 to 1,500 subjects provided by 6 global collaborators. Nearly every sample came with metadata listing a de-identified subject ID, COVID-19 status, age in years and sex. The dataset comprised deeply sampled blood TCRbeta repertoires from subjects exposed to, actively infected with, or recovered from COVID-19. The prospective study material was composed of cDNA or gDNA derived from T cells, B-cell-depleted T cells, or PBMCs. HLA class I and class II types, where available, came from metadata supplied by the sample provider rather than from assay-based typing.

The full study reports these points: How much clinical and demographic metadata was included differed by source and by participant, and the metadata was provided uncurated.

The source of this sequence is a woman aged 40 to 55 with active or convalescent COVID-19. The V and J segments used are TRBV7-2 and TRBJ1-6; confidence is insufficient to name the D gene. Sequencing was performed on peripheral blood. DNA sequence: TGTGCCAGCAGCTTAACACGGACGGACTACTATAATTCACCCCTCCACTTT. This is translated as CASSLTRTDYYNSPLHF. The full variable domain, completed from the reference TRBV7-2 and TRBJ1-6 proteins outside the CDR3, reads GAGVSQSPSNKVTEKGKDVELRCDPISGHTALYWYRQSLGQGLEFLIYFQGNSAPDKSGLPSDRFSAERTGGSVSTLTIQRTQQEDSAVYLCASSLTRTDYYNSPLHFGNGTRLTVT.